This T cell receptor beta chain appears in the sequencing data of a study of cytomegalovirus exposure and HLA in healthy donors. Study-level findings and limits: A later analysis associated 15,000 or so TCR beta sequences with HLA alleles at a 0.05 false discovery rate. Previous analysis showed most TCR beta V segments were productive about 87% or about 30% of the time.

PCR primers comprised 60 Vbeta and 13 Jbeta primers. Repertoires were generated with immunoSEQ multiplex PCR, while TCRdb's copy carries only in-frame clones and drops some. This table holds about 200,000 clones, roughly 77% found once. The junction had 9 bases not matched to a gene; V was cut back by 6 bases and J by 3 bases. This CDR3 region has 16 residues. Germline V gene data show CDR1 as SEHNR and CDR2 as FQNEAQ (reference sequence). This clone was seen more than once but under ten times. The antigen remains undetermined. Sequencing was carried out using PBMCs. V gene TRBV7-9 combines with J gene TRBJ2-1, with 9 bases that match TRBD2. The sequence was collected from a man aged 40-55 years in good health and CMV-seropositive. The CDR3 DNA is TGTGCCAGCAGTTCCGCCCTAGCGGGGAGCTACAATGAGCAGTTCTTC. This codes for CASSSALAGSYNEQFF.